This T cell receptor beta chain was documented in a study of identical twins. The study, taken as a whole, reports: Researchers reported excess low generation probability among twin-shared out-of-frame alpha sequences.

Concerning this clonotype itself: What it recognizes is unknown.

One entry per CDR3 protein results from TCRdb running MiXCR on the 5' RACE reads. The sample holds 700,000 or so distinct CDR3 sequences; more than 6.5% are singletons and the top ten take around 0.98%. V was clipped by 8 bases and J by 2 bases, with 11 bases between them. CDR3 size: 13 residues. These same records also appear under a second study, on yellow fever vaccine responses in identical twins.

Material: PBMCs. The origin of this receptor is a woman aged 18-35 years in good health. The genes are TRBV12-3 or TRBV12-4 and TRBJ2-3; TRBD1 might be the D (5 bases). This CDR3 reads CASVAGNTDTQYF. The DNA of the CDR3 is TGTGCCAGCGTAGCAGGGAACACAGATACGCAGTATTTT.